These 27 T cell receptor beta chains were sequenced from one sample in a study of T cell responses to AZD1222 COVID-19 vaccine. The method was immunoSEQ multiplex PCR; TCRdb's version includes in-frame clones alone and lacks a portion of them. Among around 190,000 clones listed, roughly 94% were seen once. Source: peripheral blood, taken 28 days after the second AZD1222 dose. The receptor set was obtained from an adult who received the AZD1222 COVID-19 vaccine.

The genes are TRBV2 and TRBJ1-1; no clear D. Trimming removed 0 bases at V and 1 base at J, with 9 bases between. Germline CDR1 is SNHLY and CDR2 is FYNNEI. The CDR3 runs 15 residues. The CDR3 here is CASSEAGIPNTEAFF. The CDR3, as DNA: TGTGCCAGCAGTGAAGCGGGCATCCCGAACACTGAAGCTTTCTTT.

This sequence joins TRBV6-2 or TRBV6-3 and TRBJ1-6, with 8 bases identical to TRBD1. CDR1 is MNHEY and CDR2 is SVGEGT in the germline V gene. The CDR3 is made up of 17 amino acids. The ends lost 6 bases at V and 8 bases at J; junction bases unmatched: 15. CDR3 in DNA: TGTGCCAGCAGCCCGAAACCTCCGGGACAGGATGATTCACCCCTCCACTTT. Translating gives CASSPKPPGQDDSPLHF.

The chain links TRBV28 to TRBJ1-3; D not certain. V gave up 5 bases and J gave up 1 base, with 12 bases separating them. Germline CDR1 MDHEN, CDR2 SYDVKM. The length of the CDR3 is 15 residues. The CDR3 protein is CASSLIRVSGNTIYF. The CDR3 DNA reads TGTGCCAGCAGTCTGATAAGGGTTTCTGGAAACACCATATATTTT.

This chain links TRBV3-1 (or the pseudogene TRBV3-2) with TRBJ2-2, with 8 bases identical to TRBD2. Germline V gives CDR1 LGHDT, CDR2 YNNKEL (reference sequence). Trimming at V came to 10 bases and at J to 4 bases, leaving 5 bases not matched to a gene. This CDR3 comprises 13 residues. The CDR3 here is CATGGGFTGELFF. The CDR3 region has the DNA TGTGCCACCGGGGGGGGTTTCACCGGGGAGCTGTTTTTT.

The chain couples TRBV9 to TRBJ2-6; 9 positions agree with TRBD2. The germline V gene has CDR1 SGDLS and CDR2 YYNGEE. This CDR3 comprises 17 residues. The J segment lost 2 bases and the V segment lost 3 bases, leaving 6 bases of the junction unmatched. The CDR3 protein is CASSGLLAGAGANVLTF. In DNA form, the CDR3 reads TGTGCCAGCAGCGGACTCTTAGCGGGGGCTGGGGCCAACGTCCTGACTTTC.

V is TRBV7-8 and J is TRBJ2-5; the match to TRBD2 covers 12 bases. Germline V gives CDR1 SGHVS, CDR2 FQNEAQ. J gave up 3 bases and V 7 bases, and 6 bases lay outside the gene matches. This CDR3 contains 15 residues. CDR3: CASTPGLAGKETQYF. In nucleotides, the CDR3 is TGTGCCAGCACCCCCGGACTAGCGGGAAAAGAGACCCAGTACTTC.

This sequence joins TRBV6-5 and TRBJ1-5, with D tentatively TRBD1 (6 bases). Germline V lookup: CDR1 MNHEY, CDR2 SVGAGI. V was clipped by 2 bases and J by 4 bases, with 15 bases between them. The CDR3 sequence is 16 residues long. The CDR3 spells CASSYRDTLKNQPQHF. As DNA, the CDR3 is TGTGCCAGCAGTTACCGGGACACCTTAAAGAATCAGCCCCAGCATTTT.

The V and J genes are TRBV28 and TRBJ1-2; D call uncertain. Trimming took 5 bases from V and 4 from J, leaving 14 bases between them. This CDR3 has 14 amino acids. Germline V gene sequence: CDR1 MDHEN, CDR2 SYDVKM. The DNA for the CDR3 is TGTGCCAGCAGTCCCGTCGAGGGATTCTATGGCTACACCTTC. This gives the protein CASSPVEGFYGYTF.

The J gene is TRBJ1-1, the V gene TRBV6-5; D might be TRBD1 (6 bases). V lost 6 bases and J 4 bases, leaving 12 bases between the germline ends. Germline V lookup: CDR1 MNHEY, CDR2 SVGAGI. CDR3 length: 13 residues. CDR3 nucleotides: TGTGCCAGCAGCGTACAGGGAGGCACTGAAGCTTTCTTT. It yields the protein CASSVQGGTEAFF.

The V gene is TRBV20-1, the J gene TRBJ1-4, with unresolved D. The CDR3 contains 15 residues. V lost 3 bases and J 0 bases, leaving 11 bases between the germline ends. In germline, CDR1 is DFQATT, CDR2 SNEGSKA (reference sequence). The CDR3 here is CSASYQTTTNEKLFF. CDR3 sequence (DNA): TGCAGTGCTAGTTATCAGACTACAACTAATGAAAAACTGTTTTTT.

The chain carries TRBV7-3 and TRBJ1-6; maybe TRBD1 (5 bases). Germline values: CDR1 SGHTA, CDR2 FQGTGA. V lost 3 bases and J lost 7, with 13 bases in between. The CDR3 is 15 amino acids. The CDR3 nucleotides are TGTGCCAGCAGCTTCACCCCGGGGCGCAATTCACCCCTCCACTTT. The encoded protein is CASSFTPGRNSPLHF. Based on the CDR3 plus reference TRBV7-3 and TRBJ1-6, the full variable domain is GAGVSQTPSNKVTEKGKYVELRCDPISGHTALYWYRQSLGQGPEFLIYFQGTGAADDSGLPNDRFFAVRPEGSVSTLKIQRTERGDSAVYLCASSFTPGRNSPLHFGNGTRLTVT.

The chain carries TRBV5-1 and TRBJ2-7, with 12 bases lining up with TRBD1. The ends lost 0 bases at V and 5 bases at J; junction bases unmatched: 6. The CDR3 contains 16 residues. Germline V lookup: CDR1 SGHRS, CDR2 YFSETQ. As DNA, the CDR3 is TGCGCCAGCAGCTTGGACTTTGGGACAGGGGGCAACGAGCAGTACTTC. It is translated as CASSLDFGTGGNEQYF.

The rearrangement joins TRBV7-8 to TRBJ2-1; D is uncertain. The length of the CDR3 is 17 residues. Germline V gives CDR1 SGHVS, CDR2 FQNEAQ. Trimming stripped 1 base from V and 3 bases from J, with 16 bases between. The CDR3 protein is CASSLGGRQASYNEQFF. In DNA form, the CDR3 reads TGTGCCAGCAGCTTAGGGGGTAGGCAGGCCAGCTACAATGAGCAGTTCTTC.

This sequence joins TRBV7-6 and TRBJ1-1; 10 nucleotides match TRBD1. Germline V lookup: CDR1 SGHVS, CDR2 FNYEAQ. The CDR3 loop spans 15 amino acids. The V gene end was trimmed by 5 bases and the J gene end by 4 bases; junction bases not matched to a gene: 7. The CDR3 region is CASSDRDRGFTEAFF. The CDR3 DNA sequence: TGTGCCAGCAGCGACCGGGACAGGGGTTTCACTGAAGCTTTCTTT.

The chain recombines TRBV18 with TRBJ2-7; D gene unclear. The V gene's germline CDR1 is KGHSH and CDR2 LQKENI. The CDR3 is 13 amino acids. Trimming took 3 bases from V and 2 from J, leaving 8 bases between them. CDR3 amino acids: CASSPTETYEQYF. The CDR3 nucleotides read TGTGCCAGCTCACCGACGGAGACCTACGAGCAGTACTTC.

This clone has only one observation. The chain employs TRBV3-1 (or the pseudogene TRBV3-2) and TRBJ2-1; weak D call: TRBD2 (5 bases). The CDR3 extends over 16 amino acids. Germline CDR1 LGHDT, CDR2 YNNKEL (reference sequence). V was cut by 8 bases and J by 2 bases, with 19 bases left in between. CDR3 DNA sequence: TGTGCCAGCGAGGGTAGCCTGGACCAAGCCTACAATGAGCAGTTCTTC. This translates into CASEGSLDQAYNEQFF.

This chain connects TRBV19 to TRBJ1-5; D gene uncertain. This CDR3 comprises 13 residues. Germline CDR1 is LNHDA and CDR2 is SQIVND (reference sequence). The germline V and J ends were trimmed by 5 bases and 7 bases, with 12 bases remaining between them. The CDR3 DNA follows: TGTGCCAGTAGTCCCGTGGGGAGCCAGCCCCAGCATTTT. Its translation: CASSPVGSQPQHF.

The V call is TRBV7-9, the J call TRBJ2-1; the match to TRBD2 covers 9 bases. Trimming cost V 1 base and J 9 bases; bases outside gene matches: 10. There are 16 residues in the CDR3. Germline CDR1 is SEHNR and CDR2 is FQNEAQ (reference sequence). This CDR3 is CASSLDLSGSGTEQFF. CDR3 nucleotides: TGTGCCAGCAGCTTAGATCTTAGCGGGAGCGGAACTGAGCAGTTCTTC.

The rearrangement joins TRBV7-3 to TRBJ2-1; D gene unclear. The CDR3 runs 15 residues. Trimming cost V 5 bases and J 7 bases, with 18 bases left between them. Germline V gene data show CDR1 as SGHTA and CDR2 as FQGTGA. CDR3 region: CASSPERARFNEQFF. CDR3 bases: TGTGCCAGCAGCCCCGAACGGGCGCGTTTTAATGAGCAGTTCTTC.

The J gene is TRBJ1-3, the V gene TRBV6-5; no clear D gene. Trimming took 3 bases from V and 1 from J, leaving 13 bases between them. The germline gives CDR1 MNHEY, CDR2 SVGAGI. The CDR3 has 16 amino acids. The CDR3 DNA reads TGTGCCAGCAGTTATTCTGGACTCGGGTCTGGAAACACCATATATTTT. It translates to CASSYSGLGSGNTIYF.

CDR3 in amino acids: CASSLLTGGANYGYTF. The CDR3 nucleotides read TGTGCCAGCAGCTTACTGACAGGAGGAGCTAACTATGGCTACACCTTC. This sequence joins TRBV5-6 and TRBJ1-2; a possible D gene is TRBD1 (6 bases). This CDR3 spans 16 amino acids. CDR1 and CDR2 from the germline V gene are SGHDT and YYEEEE. The V and J ends lost 2 bases and 0 bases respectively, with 14 bases between them.

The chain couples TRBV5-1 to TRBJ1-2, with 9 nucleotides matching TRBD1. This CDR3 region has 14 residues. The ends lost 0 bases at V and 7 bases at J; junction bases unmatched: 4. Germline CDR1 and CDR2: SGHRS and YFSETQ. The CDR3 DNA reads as TGCGCCAGCAGCTTGGACCTGACAGGGGGTGGCTACACCTTC. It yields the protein CASSLDLTGGGYTF.

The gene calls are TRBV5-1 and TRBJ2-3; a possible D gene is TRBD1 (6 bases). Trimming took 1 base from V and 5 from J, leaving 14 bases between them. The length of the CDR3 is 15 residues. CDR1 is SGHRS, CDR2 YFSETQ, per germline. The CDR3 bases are TGCGCCAGCAGCTTGCTCTGGGGGCAGGAAGATACGCAGTATTTT. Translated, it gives CASSLLWGQEDTQYF. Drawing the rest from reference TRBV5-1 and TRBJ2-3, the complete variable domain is KAGVTQTPRYLIKTRGQQVTLSCSPISGHRSVSWYQQTPGQGLQFLFEYFSETQRNKGNFPGRFSGRQFSNSRSEMNVSTLELGDSALYLCASSLLWGQEDTQYFGPGTRLTVL.

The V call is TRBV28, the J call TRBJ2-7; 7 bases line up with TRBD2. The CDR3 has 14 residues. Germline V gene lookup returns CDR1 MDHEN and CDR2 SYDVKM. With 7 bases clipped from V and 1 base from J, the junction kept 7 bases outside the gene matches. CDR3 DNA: TGTGCCAGCATGATTAGCGGGCCTTCCTACGAGCAGTACTTC. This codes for CASMISGPSYEQYF.

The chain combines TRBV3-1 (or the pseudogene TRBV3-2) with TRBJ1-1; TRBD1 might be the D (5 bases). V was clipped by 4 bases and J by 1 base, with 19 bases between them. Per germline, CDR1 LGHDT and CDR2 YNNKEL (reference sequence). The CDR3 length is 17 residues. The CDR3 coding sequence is TGTGCCAGCAGCCCCGGGAGGGGTAGATCGGCGAACACTGAAGCTTTCTTT. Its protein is CASSPGRGRSANTEAFF.

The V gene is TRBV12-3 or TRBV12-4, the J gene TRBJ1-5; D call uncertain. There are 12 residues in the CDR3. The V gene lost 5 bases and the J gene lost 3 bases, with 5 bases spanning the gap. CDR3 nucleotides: TGTGCCAGCAGTGCGGACAATCAGCCCCAGCATTTT. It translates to CASSADNQPQHF.

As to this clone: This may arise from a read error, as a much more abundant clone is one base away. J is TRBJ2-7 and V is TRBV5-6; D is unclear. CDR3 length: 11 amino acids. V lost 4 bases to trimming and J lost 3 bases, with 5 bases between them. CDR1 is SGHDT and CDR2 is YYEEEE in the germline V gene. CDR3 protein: CASSADYEQYF. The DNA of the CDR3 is TGTGCCAGCAGCGCGGACTACGAGCAGTACTTC.